This TCR beta chain was identified in a study of blood T cell repertoires in COVID-19. About the research overall: The United States, Italy and Spain were the sources of the acute and convalescent COVID-19 samples. The cDNA or gDNA used as material had been derived from T cells, B-cell-depleted T cells, or PBMCs.

Authors' processing steps: Reference gene primer amplification in the assay estimated nucleated cell counts. The table came from immunoSEQ multiplex PCR; TCRdb's copy has only in-frame clones and leaves some out. V and J calls and clone size are given by that table; D and trimming were obtained from the DNA. Found here are fewer than 300,000 clones, 84% of them singletons; the top ten hold almost 1.5%. The Seattle patients joined while their infection was active and were tracked longitudinally afterward. This CDR3 spans 15 amino acids. CDR1 and CDR2 (germline): SSHAT, FNYEAQ (reference sequence). With regard to this clone: Mismatch with germline at one junction end may stem from a read error.

Sequenced input: peripheral blood. The chain has TRBV7-7 and TRBJ2-1; D may be TRBD2 (5 bases). The TCR was taken from a human donor with COVID-19, enrolled during active disease. The donor label of this sample is uncertain. This chain's CDR3 is CASSSLGGPYNEQFF. For the CDR3, the DNA is TGTGCTAGCAGCTCCCTCGGAGGCCCCTACAATGAGCAGTTCTTC.